The 28 T cell receptor beta chains presented below share a single source sample, sequenced in a study of cytomegalovirus exposure and HLA in healthy donors. Vbeta (60) and Jbeta (13) primers were used in the PCR. The table came from immunoSEQ multiplex PCR; TCRdb's copy has only in-frame clones and leaves some out. The data show about 140,000 clones, around 85% seen once. The source material was PBMCs. Receptor source: a woman in her forties or fifties in good health and CMV-seropositive.

The chain links TRBV6-5 to TRBJ2-3, with TRBD1 as a possible D gene (6 bases). CDR1 and CDR2 from the germline V gene are MNHEY and SVGAGI. There are 15 residues in the CDR3. Trimming removed 4 bases at V and 0 bases at J, with 11 bases between. CDR3 sequence reads: CASSFYQGSTDTQYF. The CDR3 DNA reads TGTGCCAGCAGTTTCTACCAGGGGAGCACAGATACGCAGTATTTT.

V and J are TRBV30 and TRBJ1-6; a possible D gene is TRBD1 (5 bases). Germline V gene sequence: CDR1 GTSNPN, CDR2 SVGIG (reference sequence). The V and J ends lost 3 bases and 14 bases respectively, with 14 bases between them. The CDR3 is 12 amino acids. CDR3 amino acids: CAWSPRLDTLHF. The CDR3 DNA reads TGTGCCTGGAGCCCCAGGTTGGACACCCTCCACTTT.

This clone was counted between two and nine times. The rearrangement joins TRBV6-1 to TRBJ1-2; 8 bases match TRBD1. Germline loops: CDR1 MNHNS, CDR2 SASEGT. This CDR3 has 12 amino acids. The trim removed 8 bases at V and 4 bases at J, leaving 3 bases unmatched. The CDR3 region has the DNA TGTGCCAGCGGACAGGGTTTCTATGGCTACACCTTC. Residues: CASGQGFYGYTF.

The CDR3 spells CATSRVGATDTQYF. For the CDR3, the DNA is TGTGCCACCAGCAGAGTTGGGGCCACAGATACGCAGTATTTT. The J gene is TRBJ2-3, the V gene TRBV15; a possible D gene is TRBD1 (5 bases). The germline V and J ends were trimmed by 1 base and 2 bases, with 7 bases remaining between them. The CDR3 sequence is 14 residues long. Looked up from germline, CDR1 is LNHNV and CDR2 is YYDKDF (reference sequence).

The rearrangement joins TRBV4-3 to TRBJ1-6; D possibly corresponds to TRBD1 (5 bases). The germline V and J ends were trimmed by 0 bases and 0 bases, with 9 bases remaining between them. CDR1 is LGHNA, CDR2 YSLEER, per germline. The CDR3 consists of 17 residues. This CDR3 is CASSQEWDSSYNSPLHF. CDR3 DNA sequence: TGCGCCAGCAGCCAAGAGTGGGACTCCTCCTATAATTCACCCCTCCACTTT.

The chain carries TRBV7-9 and TRBJ2-1; D perhaps matches TRBD2 (5 bases). V was trimmed by 5 bases and J by 9 bases, leaving 17 bases between them. This CDR3 has 14 amino acids. CDR1 and CDR2 (germline): SEHNR, FQNEAQ (reference sequence). The chain's CDR3 is CASSPALSGIEQFF. CDR3 bases: TGTGCCAGCAGCCCAGCCCTTTCGGGGATTGAGCAGTTCTTC.

The V and J genes are TRBV2 and TRBJ1-1, with no clear D. CDR1 SNHLY and CDR2 FYNNEI come from the germline V gene. This CDR3 is 11 amino acids long. Trimming stripped 7 bases from V and 8 bases from J, with 11 bases between. In DNA, the CDR3 is TGTGCCAGCATGTACAACCAGGAAGCTTTCTTT. It specifies CASMYNQEAFF.

Of note for this clone: The junction departs from germline at one end; a sequencing error may be responsible. The chain links TRBV7-9 to TRBJ2-2; 8 nucleotides match TRBD2. Germline assignment: CDR1 SEHNR and CDR2 FQNEAQ (reference sequence). The CDR3 loop spans 15 amino acids. The CDR3 here is CSSTPGGIRTGELFF. In DNA form, the CDR3 reads TGTTCCAGCACCCCGGGGGGGATTCGCACCGGGGAGCTGTTTTTT.

The J gene is TRBJ2-7, the V gene TRBV11-2; no firm D call. CDR3 length: 16 amino acids. CDR1 SGHAT and CDR2 FQNNGV come from the germline V gene. V was pared by 4 bases and J by 3 bases, with 19 bases between. The CDR3 bases are TGTGCCAGCAGCTCCTCCGGAGCCGTACAAAGCTACGAGCAGTACTTC. The encoded protein is CASSSSGAVQSYEQYF.

In its sample, this clone was seen a few times. The chain joins TRBV28 to TRBJ1-1, with D possibly matching TRBD1 (5 bases). Per the germline V gene, CDR1 is MDHEN and CDR2 is SYDVKM. The CDR3 length is 15 residues. V was pared by 5 bases and J by 4 bases, with 17 bases between. CDR3 bases: TGTGCCAGCAGTACTCCGGGGGGATTGAGCACTGAAGCTTTCTTT. This gives the protein CASSTPGGLSTEAFF. The variable domain in full, completed from reference TRBV28 and TRBJ1-1, reads DVKVTQSSRYLVKRTGEKVFLECVQDMDHENMFWYRQDPGLGLRLIYFSYDVKMKEKGDIPEGYSVSREKKERFSLILESASTNQTSMYLCASSTPGGLSTEAFFGQGTRLTVV.

The V gene is TRBV6-6, the J gene TRBJ1-1; perhaps TRBD1 as D (6 bases). The germline V and J ends were trimmed by 6 bases and 0 bases, with 14 bases remaining between them. The germline V gene has CDR1 MNHNY and CDR2 SVGAGI (reference sequence). This CDR3 comprises 15 residues. CDR3 DNA: TGTGCCAGCAGGGGAGTGACAGGTCTGAACACTGAAGCTTTCTTT. It codes for CASRGVTGLNTEAFF.

The J gene is TRBJ1-5, the V gene TRBV28; 11 positions agree with TRBD1. Per the germline V gene, CDR1 is MDHEN and CDR2 is SYDVKM. This CDR3 is built from 14 residues. The junction had 5 bases not matched to a gene; V was cut back by 10 bases and J by 3 bases. The CDR3 loop reads CATWDRGINQPQHF. CDR3 DNA: TGTGCCACCTGGGACAGGGGGATCAATCAGCCCCAGCATTTT.

This chain uses TRBV30 with TRBJ1-4, with 7 bases fitting TRBD1. The CDR3 loop spans 14 amino acids. V trimming: 2 bases; J trimming: 3 bases; junction bases outside the gene matches: 3. The V gene's germline CDR1 is GTSNPN and CDR2 SVGIG (reference sequence). CDR3 amino acids: CAWSTGQANEKLFF. CDR3 DNA sequence: TGTGCCTGGAGTACAGGACAGGCTAATGAAAAACTGTTTTTT.

The chain recombines TRBV30 with TRBJ2-7; TRBD2 matches at 10 bases. The V gene end was trimmed by 6 bases and the J gene end by 3 bases; junction bases not matched to a gene: 2. The CDR3 consists of 12 residues. Germline V gene sequence: CDR1 GTSNPN, CDR2 SVGIG (reference sequence). The CDR3 DNA reads TGTGCCTGTCGACTAGCGGGCTACGAGCAGTACTTC. Its protein product is CACRLAGYEQYF.

The sample holds a few counts of this clone. The chain couples TRBV27 to TRBJ2-7; a weak D match, TRBD1 (6 bases). In germline, CDR1 is MNHEY, CDR2 SMNVEV (reference sequence). V was pared by 2 bases and J by 6 bases, with 14 bases between. The CDR3 sequence is 14 residues long. The CDR3 loop reads CASSLETGLGEQYF. The DNA for the CDR3 is TGTGCCAGCAGTTTAGAGACAGGTTTGGGCGAGCAGTACTTC.

The chain has TRBV4-1 and TRBJ2-3; D unresolved. Per germline, CDR1 MGHRA and CDR2 YSYEKL. V shed 4 bases and J shed 6 bases, with 11 bases lying between them. The CDR3 covers 13 residues. The DNA of the CDR3 is TGCGCCAGCAGCCCAAGAATTCGGGATACGCAGTATTTT. It specifies CASSPRIRDTQYF.

V and J are TRBV4-3 and TRBJ2-3; TRBD2 matches at 10 bases. Germline V lookup: CDR1 LGHNA, CDR2 YSLEER. With V trimmed by 2 bases and J by 2 bases, 1 base remained unmatched. The CDR3 loop spans 15 amino acids. The CDR3 DNA sequence: TGCGCCAGCAGCCAAACTAGCGGGGACACAGATACGCAGTATTTT. This codes for CASSQTSGDTDTQYF.

V is TRBV27 and J is TRBJ2-7; possibly TRBD1 for D (6 bases). Per the germline V gene, CDR1 is MNHEY and CDR2 is SMNVEV (reference sequence). V lost 3 bases and J lost 0, with 9 bases in between. This CDR3 contains 14 residues. The CDR3 loop reads CASSFDRNSYEQYF. CDR3 nucleotides: TGTGCCAGCAGTTTCGACAGGAACTCCTACGAGCAGTACTTC.

The genes are TRBV5-1 and TRBJ2-1, with D maybe TRBD2 (6 bases). The CDR3 spans 13 residues. CDR1 and CDR2 from the germline V gene are SGHRS and YFSETQ. Trimming pared 4 bases from V and 10 bases from J, leaving 15 bases between. For the CDR3, the DNA is TGCGCCAGCAGCATACGAAGCGGAGGGGAGCAGTTCTTC. Its protein is CASSIRSGGEQFF. The full variable domain, completed using reference TRBV5-1 and TRBJ2-1, is KAGVTQTPRYLIKTRGQQVTLSCSPISGHRSVSWYQQTPGQGLQFLFEYFSETQRNKGNFPGRFSGRQFSNSRSEMNVSTLELGDSALYLCASSIRSGGEQFFGPGTRLTVL.

The chain combines TRBV27 with TRBJ2-7, with D hard to call. The CDR3 consists of 14 residues. CDR1 MNHEY and CDR2 SMNVEV come from the germline V gene (reference sequence). Trimming stripped 5 bases from V and 2 bases from J, with 13 bases between. The CDR3, as DNA: TGTGCCAGCAGTCCCGGGTCATCGCCCTACGAGCAGTACTTC. Translated: CASSPGSSPYEQYF.

The chain has TRBV5-4 and TRBJ2-2; D gene uncertain. Trimming pared 0 bases from V and 0 bases from J, leaving 6 bases between. CDR1 is SGHNT, CDR2 YYREEE, per germline (reference sequence). There are 15 residues in the CDR3. This chain's CDR3 is CASSLDSPNTGELFF. The CDR3 region has the DNA TGTGCCAGCAGCTTGGACAGCCCGAACACCGGGGAGCTGTTTTTT.

The chain is built from TRBV5-1 and TRBJ1-1, with 8 bases lining up with TRBD1. Germline-derived CDR1 and CDR2 are SGHRS and YFSETQ. V lost 3 bases and J lost 3; bases outside the gene matches: 4. The CDR3 length is 14 residues. The CDR3 loop is CASSSQGAHTEAFF. DNA for the CDR3: TGCGCCAGCAGCTCGCAGGGGGCCCACACTGAAGCTTTCTTT.

V and J are TRBV9 and TRBJ1-2; D gene unclear. Trimming removed 6 bases at V and 8 bases at J, with 17 bases between. The CDR3 covers 13 residues. Germline V gene sequence: CDR1 SGDLS, CDR2 YYNGEE. The CDR3 sequence: CASTQTPSEGYTF. CDR3 DNA: TGTGCCAGCACTCAGACCCCGTCGGAGGGCTACACCTTC.

The chain employs TRBV4-2 and TRBJ2-2; TRBD2 aligns across 9 bases. The CDR3 has 17 residues. The germline V gene encodes CDR1 LGHNA and CDR2 YNFKEQ. The junction had 7 bases not matched to a gene; V was cut back by 1 base and J by 4 bases. The CDR3 DNA follows: TGTGCCAGCAGCCAAGTCAGGGCGGGAGGGACCACCGGGGAGCTGTTTTTT. Its protein product is CASSQVRAGGTTGELFF.

The genes are TRBV7-9 and TRBJ1-2; D not resolved. The CDR3 loop spans 13 amino acids. The germline V and J ends were trimmed by 3 bases and 7 bases, with 12 bases remaining between them. CDR1 and CDR2 (germline): SEHNR, FQNEAQ (reference sequence). The CDR3 here is CASSFDSTGGYTF. The CDR3 DNA is TGTGCCAGCAGCTTCGACTCAACGGGTGGCTACACCTTC. Full variable domain (remainder filled in from reference TRBV7-9 and TRBJ1-2): DTGVSQNPRHKITKRGQNVTFRCDPISEHNRLYWYRQTLGQGPEFLTYFQNEAQLEKSRLLSDRFSAERPKGSFSTLEIQRTEQGDSAMYLCASSFDSTGGYTFGSGTRLTVV.

This chain uses TRBV11-2 with TRBJ2-7, with 7 bases that match TRBD1. Germline V gene data show CDR1 as SGHAT and CDR2 as FQNNGV. The CDR3 has 14 residues. Trimming took 2 bases from V and 4 from J; bases not matched to a gene: 5. The CDR3 is CASSLLGRGYEQYF. The DNA of the CDR3 is TGTGCCAGCAGCTTATTAGGCAGGGGGTACGAGCAGTACTTC.

This clone was detected only once. V is TRBV7-8 and J is TRBJ1-6; 8 nucleotides align to TRBD1. In germline, CDR1 is SGHVS, CDR2 FQNEAQ. CDR3 length equals 13 residues. Trimming took 5 bases from V and 11 from J; bases not matched to a gene: 5. CDR3 sequence (DNA): TGTGCCAGCAGCACCCAGACAGGGGCACCCCTCCACTTT. This encodes CASSTQTGAPLHF.

The V gene is TRBV19, the J gene TRBJ1-6; TRBD1 might be the D (6 bases). The CDR3 spans 13 residues. V lost 7 bases and J lost 9, with 13 bases in between. Looked up from germline, CDR1 is LNHDA and CDR2 is SQIVND (reference sequence). The CDR3: CASMLGAGSPLHF. The CDR3 coding sequence is TGTGCCAGTATGTTGGGGGCTGGTTCACCCCTCCACTTT.